Each of the 10 T cell receptor beta chains below was sequenced from the same sample in a study of post-analysis software for immune sequencing data. Prepared libraries of TCR beta cDNA carried unique molecular identifiers. TCRdb fed the PCR reads into MiXCR, producing one record per CDR3 protein. The sample lists 750,000 to 950,000 distinct CDR3 sequences; roughly half were seen once. Study-level points and caveats: Compared with controls, patients had more of 4 to 6 TRBV segments, including TRBV5-6, TRBV5-1 and TRBV20-1.

Their target antigens are unknown. The sequenced sample consisted of blood. The receptors derive from a girl between 5 and 17 years old with multiple sclerosis.

The chain joins TRBV7-3 to TRBJ2-1; tentatively, D is TRBD1 or TRBD2 (5 bases each). Looked up from germline, CDR1 is SGHTA and CDR2 is FQGTGA. The CDR3 spans 13 residues. V lost 5 bases, J lost 8 bases, and 13 bases lay in between. DNA for the CDR3: TGTGCCAGCAGCCACTTATGGGGGTATGAGCAGTTCTTC. This sequence encodes CASSHLWGYEQFF.

In this sample, this clonotype turned up a few times. The chain joins TRBV14 to TRBJ2-5, with 7 nucleotides matching TRBD1. The J call may be wrong; the DNA end is better matched by TRBJ2-7. Germline V CDR1 and CDR2: SGHDN, FVKESK. The CDR3 runs to 15 residues. CDR3 residues: CASSPNLLQGYEQYF. In DNA form, the CDR3 reads TGTGCCAGCAGCCCTAACCTTCTACAGGGGTACGAGCAGTACTTC.

There are a few counts of this clonotype. The chain is built from TRBV6-5 and TRBJ2-5; D gene uncertain. V lost 6 bases and J lost 5, with 13 bases in between. This CDR3 spans 13 amino acids. Germline V gene data show CDR1 as MNHEY and CDR2 as SVGAGI. The CDR3 spells CASSQSSPETQYF. The DNA for the CDR3 is TGTGCCAGCAGCCAATCCTCTCCGGAGACCCAGTACTTC.

The chain employs TRBV29-1 and TRBJ1-2, with D perhaps matching TRBD1 (5 bases). The CDR3 totals 12 residues. Trimming left V 0 bases short and J 9 bases short, with 11 bases between. Germline V lookup: CDR1 SQVTM, CDR2 ANQGSEA. In nucleotides, the CDR3 is TGCAGCGTTGAAGATAATGGGGGTAGCTACACCTTC. This codes for CSVEDNGGSYTF. The full variable domain, with the rest looked up from reference TRBV29-1 and TRBJ1-2, is SAVISQKPSRDICQRGTSLTIQCQVDSQVTMMFWYRQQPGQSLTLIATANQGSEATYESGFVIDKFPISRPNLTFSTLTVSNMSPEDSSIYLCSVEDNGGSYTFGSGTRLTVV.

The chain combines TRBV6-1 with TRBJ2-1, with 12 bases that match TRBD2. The CDR3 totals 19 residues. The junction had 14 bases not matched to a gene; V was cut back by 6 bases and J by 2 bases. CDR1 is MNHNS, CDR2 SASEGT, per germline. CDR3 in DNA: TGTGCCAGCAGCCCCGGGGCTAGCGGGGGGGCCGGACCCTACAATGAGCAGTTCTTC. This encodes CASSPGASGGAGPYNEQFF.

The rearrangement uses TRBV3-1 and TRBJ2-7; D could derive from TRBD1 or TRBD2 (5 bases each). The CDR3 has 16 residues. V was trimmed by 4 bases and J by 0 bases, leaving 16 bases between them. Per germline, CDR1 LGHDT and CDR2 YNNKEL (reference sequence). CDR3 sequence: CASSPIPGRHSYEQYF. The CDR3 nucleotides are TGTGCCAGCAGCCCGATCCCGGGACGTCACTCCTACGAGCAGTACTTC.

The table lists this clonotype with many counts. The chain uses TRBV29-1 and TRBJ2-7; possible D gene TRBD2, 5 bases. This CDR3 contains 13 residues. The V gene lost 8 bases and the J gene lost 2 bases, with 16 bases spanning the gap. Germline V CDR1 and CDR2: SQVTM, ANQGSEA. The CDR3 spells CSFRGQVPYEQYF. The DNA for the CDR3 is TGCAGCTTTCGAGGGCAGGTACCCTACGAGCAGTACTTC.

This sequence joins TRBV3-1 and TRBJ2-7, with D uncertain. V was pared by 0 bases and J by 8 bases, with 11 bases between. The CDR3 length is 13 residues. The germline V gene has CDR1 LGHDT and CDR2 YNNKEL (reference sequence). CDR3 in amino acids: CASSQDIRSQQYF. For the CDR3, the DNA is TGTGCCAGCAGCCAAGATATCCGGTCGCAGCAGTACTTC.

V usage is TRBV7-9 and J usage is TRBJ2-5, with D possibly matching TRBD1 (5 bases). V shed 4 bases and J shed 11 bases, with 20 bases lying between them. Germline CDR1 reads SEHNR; CDR2 reads FQNEAQ (reference sequence). This CDR3 is 14 amino acids long. Here the CDR3 DNA reads TGTGCCAGCAGCTCCTCCCGGACACCTCAGGAGCAGTACTTC. The encoded protein is CASSSSRTPQEQYF. Based on the CDR3 plus reference TRBV7-9 and TRBJ2-5, the full variable domain is DTGVSQNPRHKITKRGQNVTFRCDPISEHNRLYWYRQTLGQGPEFLTYFQNEAQLEKSRLLSDRFSAERPKGSFSTLEIQRTEQGDSAMYLCASSSSRTPQEQYFGPGTRLLVL.

A remark on this clonotype: Mismatch with germline at one junction end may stem from a read error. This chain uses TRBV25-1 with TRBJ2-7; a possible D gene is TRBD1 (5 bases). Looked up from germline, CDR1 is MGHDK and CDR2 is SYGVNS. The CDR3 consists of 14 residues. The CDR3 DNA sequence: TGTGCCGGCAGTGAATGGGGCAGCTCCTACGAGCAGTACTTC. Its translation: CAGSEWGSSYEQYF.